This T cell receptor (beta chain) is drawn from a study of human T cells and chemical hapten exposure. Across the study: Sensitization involved placing 2% DPC onto a 2 cm by 2 cm region of upper inner arm skin. Study-wide points: Those TCRs sitting above 1 in 1000 frequency stayed the same with DPC sensitization. Because all patients had alopecia, their immune responses might differ from healthy ones. Expanded TCRs formed significantly more large CDR3 similarity clusters than controls.

This clonotype was detected only a few times. Its antigen is not known. TCRdb reprocessed the RACE reads via MiXCR and lists one record per CDR3 protein. The sample has 80,000 to 100,000 distinct CDR3 sequences, 11% seen once; the top ten hold about 1%. The V gene's germline CDR1 is LGHDT and CDR2 YNNKEL (reference sequence). The ends were cut back, 7 bases at V and 9 bases at J, with 13 bases in the middle. This CDR3 is 13 amino acids long. Time point meaning: patch test 3, about 24 weeks after DPC sensitization. Treatment here: therapeutic diphenylcyclopropenone sensitization with weekly scalp DPC. This rearrangement joins TRBV3-1 to TRBJ1-6; TRBD1 might be the D (6 bases). The origin of this receptor is a woman aged 25-40 years with alopecia areata. Some clones in this sample may be carry-over from other donors' samples. The source material was whole blood, sampled in connection with sensitization to the hapten diphenylcyclopropenone (DPC). The CDR3 nucleotides are TGTGCCAGCATGGCAGGGGTAGGTTCACCCCTCCACTTT. Its translation is CASMAGVGSPLHF.